This T cell receptor beta chain was documented in a study of blood T cell repertoires in COVID-19. Study as a whole: Collection of acute and convalescent COVID-19 samples took place in the United States, Italy and Spain. PBMCs, B-cell-depleted T cells, or T cells were the source of the cDNA or gDNA that made up the material.

Source study methods: Amplified reference gene primers provided the basis for estimating nucleated cell counts. The data were produced by immunoSEQ multiplex PCR, yet TCRdb's version contains in-frame clones alone and is incomplete. V and J calls and clone size are copied from that table; D and trimming were computed from the DNA. The sample has a few hundred thousand clones, around nine tenths seen once. With 4 bases clipped from V and 0 bases from J, the junction kept 6 bases outside the gene matches. Per germline, CDR1 SGHRS and CDR2 YFSETQ. The CDR3 loop spans 16 amino acids. This rearrangement joins TRBV5-1 to TRBJ2-2, with 7 positions matching TRBD1. Sequencing input: peripheral blood. This TCR was recovered from a man between 35 and 55 years old who had recovered from COVID-19. The CDR3 is CASSHRTGSNTGELFF. CDR3 DNA: TGCGCCAGCAGCCACAGGACAGGATCGAACACCGGGGAGCTGTTTTTT. Together with reference TRBV5-1 and TRBJ2-2, the CDR3 gives the full variable domain: KAGVTQTPRYLIKTRGQQVTLSCSPISGHRSVSWYQQTPGQGLQFLFEYFSETQRNKGNFPGRFSGRQFSNSRSEMNVSTLELGDSALYLCASSHRTGSNTGELFFGEGSRLTVL.